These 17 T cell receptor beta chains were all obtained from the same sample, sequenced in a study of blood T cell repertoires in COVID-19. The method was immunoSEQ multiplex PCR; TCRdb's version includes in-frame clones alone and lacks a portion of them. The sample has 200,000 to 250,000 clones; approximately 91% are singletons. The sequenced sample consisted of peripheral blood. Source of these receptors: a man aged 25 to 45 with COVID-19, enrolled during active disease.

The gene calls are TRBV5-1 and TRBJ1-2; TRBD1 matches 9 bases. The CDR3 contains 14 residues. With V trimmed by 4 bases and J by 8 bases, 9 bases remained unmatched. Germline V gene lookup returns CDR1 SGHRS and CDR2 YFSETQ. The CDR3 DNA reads TGCGCCAGCAGCACTTCCCCGGGACAGGGAGGCTACACCTTC. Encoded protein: CASSTSPGQGGYTF.

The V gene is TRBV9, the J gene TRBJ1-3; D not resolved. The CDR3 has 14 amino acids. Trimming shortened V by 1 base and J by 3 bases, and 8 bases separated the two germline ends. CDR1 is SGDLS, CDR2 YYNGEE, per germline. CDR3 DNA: TGTGCCAGCAGCGTATTGGAGGTTGGAAACACCATATATTTT. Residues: CASSVLEVGNTIYF.

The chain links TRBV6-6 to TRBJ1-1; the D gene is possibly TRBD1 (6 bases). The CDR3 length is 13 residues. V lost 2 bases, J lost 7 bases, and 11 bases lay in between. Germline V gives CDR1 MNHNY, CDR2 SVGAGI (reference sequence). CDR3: CASSYPGVDEAFF. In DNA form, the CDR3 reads TGTGCCAGCAGTTACCCAGGGGTCGATGAAGCTTTCTTT.

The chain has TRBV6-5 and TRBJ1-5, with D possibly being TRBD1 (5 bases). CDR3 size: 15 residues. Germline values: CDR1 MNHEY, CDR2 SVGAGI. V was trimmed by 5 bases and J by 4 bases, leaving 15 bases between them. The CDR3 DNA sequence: TGTGCCAGCAGTCCCCGGGAGGGGCGAAATCAGCCCCAGCATTTT. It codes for CASSPREGRNQPQHF.

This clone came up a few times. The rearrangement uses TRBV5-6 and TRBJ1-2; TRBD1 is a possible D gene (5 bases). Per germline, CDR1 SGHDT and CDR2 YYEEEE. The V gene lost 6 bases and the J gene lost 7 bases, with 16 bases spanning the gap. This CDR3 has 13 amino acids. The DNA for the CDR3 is TGTGCCAGCACATTAACGGGGGGTCGTGGCTACACCTTC. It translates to CASTLTGGRGYTF.

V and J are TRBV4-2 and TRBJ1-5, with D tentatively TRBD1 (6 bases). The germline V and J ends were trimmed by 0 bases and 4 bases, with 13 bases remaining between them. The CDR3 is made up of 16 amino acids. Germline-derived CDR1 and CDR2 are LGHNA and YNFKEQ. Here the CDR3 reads CASSQDRGEKNQPQHF. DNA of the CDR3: TGTGCCAGCAGCCAAGACAGGGGTGAAAAGAATCAGCCCCAGCATTTT.

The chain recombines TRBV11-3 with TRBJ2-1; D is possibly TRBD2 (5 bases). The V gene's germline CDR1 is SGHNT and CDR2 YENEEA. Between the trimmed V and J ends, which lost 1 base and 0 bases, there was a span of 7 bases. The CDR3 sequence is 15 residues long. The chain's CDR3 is CASSLGGSSYNEQFF. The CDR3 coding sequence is TGTGCCAGCAGCTTAGGAGGGAGCTCCTACAATGAGCAGTTCTTC.

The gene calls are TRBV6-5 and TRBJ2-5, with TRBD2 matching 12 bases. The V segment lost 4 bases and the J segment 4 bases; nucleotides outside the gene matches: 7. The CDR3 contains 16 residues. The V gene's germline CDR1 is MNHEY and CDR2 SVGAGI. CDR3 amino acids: CASSSPLAGGGETQYF. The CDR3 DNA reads TGTGCCAGCAGTTCTCCCCTAGCGGGGGGGGGAGAGACCCAGTACTTC.

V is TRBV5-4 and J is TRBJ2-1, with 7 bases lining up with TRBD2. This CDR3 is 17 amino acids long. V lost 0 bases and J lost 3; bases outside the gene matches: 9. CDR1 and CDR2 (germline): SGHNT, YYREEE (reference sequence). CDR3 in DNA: TGTGCCAGCAGCTTGGGATCTCCAGCGGGGAACTACAATGAGCAGTTCTTC. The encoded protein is CASSLGSPAGNYNEQFF.

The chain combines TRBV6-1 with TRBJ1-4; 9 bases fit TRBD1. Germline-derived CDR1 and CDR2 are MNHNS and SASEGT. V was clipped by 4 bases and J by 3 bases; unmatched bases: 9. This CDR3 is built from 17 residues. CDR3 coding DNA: TGTGCCAGCAGTGGGGACAGGGAGTTCAGAGCTAATGAAAAACTGTTTTTT. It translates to CASSGDREFRANEKLFF.

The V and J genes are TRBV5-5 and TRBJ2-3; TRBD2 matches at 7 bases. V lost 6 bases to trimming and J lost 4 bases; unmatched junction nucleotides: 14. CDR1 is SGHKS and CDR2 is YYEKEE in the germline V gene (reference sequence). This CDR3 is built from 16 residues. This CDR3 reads CASTPFGSGLADTQYF. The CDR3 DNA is TGTGCCAGCACCCCTTTCGGTAGCGGGCTGGCAGATACGCAGTATTTT.

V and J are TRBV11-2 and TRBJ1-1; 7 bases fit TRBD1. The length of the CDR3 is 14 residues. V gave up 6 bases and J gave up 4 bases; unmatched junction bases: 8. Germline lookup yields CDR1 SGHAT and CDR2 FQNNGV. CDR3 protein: CASRTTGEFTEAFF. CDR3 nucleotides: TGTGCCAGCAGGACAACAGGGGAGTTCACTGAAGCTTTCTTT.

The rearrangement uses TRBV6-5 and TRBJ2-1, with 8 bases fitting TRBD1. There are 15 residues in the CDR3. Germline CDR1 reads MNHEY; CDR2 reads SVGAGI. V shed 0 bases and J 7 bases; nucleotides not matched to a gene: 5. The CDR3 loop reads CASSYSQGARNEQFF. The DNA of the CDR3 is TGTGCCAGCAGTTACTCCCAGGGGGCGCGTAATGAGCAGTTCTTC.

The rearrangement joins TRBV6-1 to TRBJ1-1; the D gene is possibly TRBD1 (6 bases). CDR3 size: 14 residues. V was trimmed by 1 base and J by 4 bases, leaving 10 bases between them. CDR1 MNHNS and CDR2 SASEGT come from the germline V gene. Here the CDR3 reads CASSEVQGITEAFF. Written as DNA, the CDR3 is TGTGCCAGCAGTGAAGTGCAGGGGATCACTGAAGCTTTCTTT.

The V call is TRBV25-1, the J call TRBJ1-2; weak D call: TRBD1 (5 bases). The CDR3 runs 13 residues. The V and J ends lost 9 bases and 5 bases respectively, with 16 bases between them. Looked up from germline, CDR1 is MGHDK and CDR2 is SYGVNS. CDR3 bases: TGTGCCAGTCAAGACGGGGGGTATTATGGCTACACCTTC. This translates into CASQDGGYYGYTF.

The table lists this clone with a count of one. The CDR3 coding sequence is TGTGCCAGCAGCTTACACGGGGGGGCCGTCACTGAAGCTTTCTTT. Encoded protein: CASSLHGGAVTEAFF. The V call is TRBV7-9, the J call TRBJ1-1, with D perhaps matching TRBD1 (6 bases). Trimming cost V 2 bases and J 4 bases, with 14 bases left between them. From germline, CDR1 is SEHNR and CDR2 FQNEAQ (reference sequence). The CDR3 spans 15 residues.

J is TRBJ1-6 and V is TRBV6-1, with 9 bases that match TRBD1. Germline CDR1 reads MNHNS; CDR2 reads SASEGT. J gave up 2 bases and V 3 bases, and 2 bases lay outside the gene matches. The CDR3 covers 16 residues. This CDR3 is CASSEGQGPYNSPLHF. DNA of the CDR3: TGTGCCAGCAGTGAGGGACAGGGACCCTATAATTCACCCCTCCACTTT.